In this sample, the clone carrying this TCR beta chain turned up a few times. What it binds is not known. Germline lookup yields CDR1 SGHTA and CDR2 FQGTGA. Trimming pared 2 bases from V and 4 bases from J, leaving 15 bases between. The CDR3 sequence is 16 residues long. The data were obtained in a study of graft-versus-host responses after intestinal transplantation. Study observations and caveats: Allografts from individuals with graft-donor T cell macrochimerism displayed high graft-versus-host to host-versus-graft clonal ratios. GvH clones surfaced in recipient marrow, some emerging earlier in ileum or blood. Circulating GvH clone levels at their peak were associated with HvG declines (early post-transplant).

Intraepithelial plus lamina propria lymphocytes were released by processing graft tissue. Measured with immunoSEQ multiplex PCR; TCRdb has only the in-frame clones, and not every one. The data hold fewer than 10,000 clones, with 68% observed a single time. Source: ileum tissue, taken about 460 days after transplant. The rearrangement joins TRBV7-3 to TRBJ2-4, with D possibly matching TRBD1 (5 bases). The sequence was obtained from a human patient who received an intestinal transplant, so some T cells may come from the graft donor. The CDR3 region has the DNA TGTGCCAGCAGCTTACCCCCCAGGGTTACGAAAAACATTCAGTACTTC. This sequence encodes CASSLPPRVTKNIQYF.